The entry below describes one T cell receptor beta chain. Patients with stable or active relapsing-remitting disease, all of them treatment-naive, made up the multiple sclerosis controls. The record originates from a study of CD8 T cells in Susac syndrome. The V and J ends lost 6 bases and 1 base respectively, with 9 bases between them. The CDR3 loop spans 12 amino acids. CDR1 is SQVTM, CDR2 ANQGSEA, per germline. After extraction with the RNeasy kit, about 0.45 to 1 ug of the RNA was reverse transcribed using random hexamers. Across 54 Vbeta and 13 Jbeta, immunoSEQ multiplex PCR amplified TCR beta CDR3. TCRdb redid the calling of the immunoSEQ multiplex PCR reads with MiXCR, one entry per CDR3 protein. This sample yields some 260,000 distinct CDR3 sequences, of which 93% are seen a single time; 0.065% to 0.08% belongs to the top ten.

The chain carries TRBV29-1 and TRBJ1-2; D gene unclear. Source material: CD4+ T cells from PBMCs. The sequence derives from a human donor with multiple sclerosis. The CDR3 sequence is CSVRDSNYGYTF. CDR3 bases: TGCAGCGTCCGAGATAGTAACTATGGCTACACCTTC. Together with reference TRBV29-1 and TRBJ1-2, the CDR3 gives the full variable domain: SAVISQKPSRDICQRGTSLTIQCQVDSQVTMMFWYRQQPGQSLTLIATANQGSEATYESGFVIDKFPISRPNLTFSTLTVSNMSPEDSSIYLCSVRDSNYGYTFGSGTRLTVV.